Below, 27 T cell receptor beta chains from the same sample are listed, as sequenced in a study of shared T cell receptors in the human thymus. Sequencing was performed with immunoSEQ multiplex PCR; in TCRdb, only in-frame clones are kept and a portion is missing. The sample carries about 380,000 clones, approximately 95% recorded once. Sequences were obtained from thymocytes. Receptors originate from a human donor.

This chain uses TRBV6-1 with TRBJ2-7; D might be TRBD1 (6 bases). The V gene's germline CDR1 is MNHNS and CDR2 SASEGT. The germline V and J ends were trimmed by 1 base and 3 bases, with 19 bases remaining between them. CDR3 size: 17 residues. The DNA for the CDR3 is TGTGCCAGCAGTGAAGGGCAGGGGCGAATTCAAAACTACGAGCAGTACTTC. It codes for CASSEGQGRIQNYEQYF.

The V gene is TRBV4-2, the J gene TRBJ2-1; D is ambiguous. The CDR3 extends over 12 amino acids. V was pared by 0 bases and J by 8 bases, with 5 bases between. Looked up from germline, CDR1 is LGHNA and CDR2 is YNFKEQ. The CDR3 loop is CASSQDGYEQFF. DNA for the CDR3: TGTGCCAGCAGCCAAGATGGGTATGAGCAGTTCTTC.

V gene TRBV20-1 combines with J gene TRBJ2-7, with D perhaps TRBD1 (7 bases). Deletions cut 6 bases from V and 6 bases from J, with 9 bases between. The CDR3 extends over 10 amino acids. Per germline, CDR1 DFQATT and CDR2 SNEGSKA (reference sequence). Written as DNA, the CDR3 is TGCAGTGCCCAGGGGGGCGAGCAGTACTTC. Its protein product is CSAQGGEQYF.

This clone has just one count. This chain uses TRBV4-1 with TRBJ1-1; D gene uncertain. CDR1 MGHRA and CDR2 YSYEKL come from the germline V gene. The CDR3 totals 14 residues. Trimming took off 2 bases at V and 4 bases at J, with 11 bases between the two ends. The CDR3 reads CASSQPRMGTEAFF. The DNA for the CDR3 is TGCGCCAGCAGCCAACCTCGGATGGGCACTGAAGCTTTCTTT.

Points on this clone: A read error may produce the germline difference seen at one junction end. The chain employs TRBV7-7 and TRBJ2-1; D gene unclear. CDR3 length: 10 residues. From germline, CDR1 is SSHAT and CDR2 FNYEAQ (reference sequence). The CDR3 nucleotides read TGTGCTAGCAGCTCGGCCTGGGAGTTCTTC. This codes for CASSSAWEFF.

CDR3 region: CASHSGSAGDTQYF. The CDR3 coding sequence is TGTGCCAGTCACTCCGGCTCCGCGGGAGATACGCAGTATTTT. The chain employs TRBV19 and TRBJ2-3, with D tentatively TRBD2 (5 bases). CDR3 size: 14 residues. Germline lookup yields CDR1 LNHDA and CDR2 SQIVND (reference sequence). With 8 bases removed from V and 5 bases from J, the gap between germline ends came to 17 bases.

This clone came up once. This chain joins TRBV9 and TRBJ2-3; D is uncertain. With 2 bases removed from V and 1 base from J, the gap between germline ends came to 8 bases. This CDR3 has 14 residues. CDR1 and CDR2 (germline): SGDLS, YYNGEE. CDR3 protein: CASSVETRTDTQYF. The CDR3 nucleotides are TGTGCCAGCAGCGTCGAGACCCGCACAGATACGCAGTATTTT.

The chain has TRBV7-6 and TRBJ1-3, with 10 nucleotides matching TRBD1. This CDR3 is built from 20 residues. The germline CDR1 and CDR2 sequences are SGHVS and FNYEAQ. The trim removed 1 base at V and 0 bases at J, leaving 12 bases unmatched. Here the CDR3 DNA reads TGTGCCAGCAGCTTAGAGGGCTGGACAGGGGGTACCAGCTCTGGAAACACCATATATTTT. Translated, it gives CASSLEGWTGGTSSGNTIYF.

The V call is TRBV19, the J call TRBJ1-5, with 7 bases lining up with TRBD1. V shed 7 bases, J shed 0 bases, and the junction held 6 bases outside the gene matches. This CDR3 is 15 amino acids long. The germline V gene has CDR1 LNHDA and CDR2 SQIVND (reference sequence). The CDR3 reads CASTSGQYSNQPQHF. The DNA for the CDR3 is TGTGCCAGTACCTCGGGACAGTATAGCAATCAGCCCCAGCATTTT.

The chain links TRBV18 to TRBJ1-1, with a possible D match to TRBD1 (6 bases). In germline, CDR1 is KGHSH, CDR2 LQKENI. Trimming stripped 5 bases from V and 6 bases from J, with 13 bases between. This CDR3 comprises 13 residues. This CDR3 reads CASSIQGRAEAFF. As DNA, the CDR3 is TGTGCCAGCTCAATACAGGGTCGGGCTGAAGCTTTCTTT.

CDR3 residues: CASSQWGLAGPSYNEQFF. CDR3 DNA: TGTGCCAGCAGCCAATGGGGACTAGCGGGCCCCTCCTACAATGAGCAGTTCTTC. The chain uses TRBV4-2 and TRBJ2-1; 12 bases line up with TRBD2. CDR1 LGHNA and CDR2 YNFKEQ come from the germline V gene. The CDR3 has 18 amino acids. V was pared by 2 bases and J by 0 bases, with 5 bases of the junction left unmatched.

In this sample, this clone turned up once. V gene TRBV2 combines with J gene TRBJ1-5, with D perhaps TRBD1 (6 bases). This CDR3 has 14 residues. V was trimmed by 6 bases and J by 1 base, leaving 10 bases between them. Germline V gene data show CDR1 as SNHLY and CDR2 as FYNNEI. CDR3 protein: CASSNRESNQPQHF. CDR3 nucleotide sequence: TGTGCCAGCAGCAACAGGGAGAGCAATCAGCCCCAGCATTTT. Combining the CDR3 with reference TRBV2 and TRBJ1-5 gives the whole variable domain EPEVTQTPSHQVTQMGQEVILRCVPISNHLYFYWYRQILGQKVEFLVSFYNNEISEKSEIFDDQFSVERPDGSNFTLKIRSTKLEDSAMYFCASSNRESNQPQHFGDGTRLSIL.

The CDR3 sequence: CASSIDFTVGYTF. CDR3 bases: TGTGCCAGTAGTATAGATTTTACAGTTGGCTACACCTTC. The chain carries TRBV19 and TRBJ1-2; no clear D. The V end lost 0 bases, the J end lost 7 bases, and 9 bases lay between the germline ends. This CDR3 is built from 13 residues. Germline assignment: CDR1 LNHDA and CDR2 SQIVND (reference sequence).

The chain combines TRBV5-1 with TRBJ2-1; D ambiguous. Germline V gene data show CDR1 as SGHRS and CDR2 as YFSETQ. Trimming took 2 bases from V and 2 from J, leaving 11 bases between them. This CDR3 contains 15 residues. The CDR3 reads CASSLGWSTYNEQFF. As DNA, the CDR3 is TGCGCCAGCAGCTTAGGGTGGAGTACCTACAATGAGCAGTTCTTC.

J is TRBJ2-1 and V is TRBV27; TRBD2 aligns across 11 bases. From germline, CDR1 is MNHEY and CDR2 SMNVEV (reference sequence). The CDR3 covers 17 residues. The V gene end was trimmed by 3 bases and the J gene end by 5 bases; junction bases not matched to a gene: 9. DNA for the CDR3: TGTGCCAGCAGTTTGATGGTAGCGGGAGGGAGAAACAATGAGCAGTTCTTC. It yields the protein CASSLMVAGGRNNEQFF.

The CDR3 DNA follows: TGTGCCAGCAGCTTACGGCAGGGAGAGGACACCATATATTTT. It is translated as CASSLRQGEDTIYF. J is TRBJ1-3 and V is TRBV7-9, with D possibly being TRBD1 (5 bases). The CDR3 extends over 14 amino acids. The germline CDR1 and CDR2 sequences are SEHNR and FQNEAQ (reference sequence). The V gene lost 2 bases and the J gene lost 8 bases, with 13 bases spanning the gap.

This clone was seen only once. CDR3 region: CASSSGLPSNEQFF. CDR3 nucleotides: TGTGCCAGCAGCTCGGGACTCCCAAGCAATGAGCAGTTCTTC. The rearrangement uses TRBV11-3 and TRBJ2-1; weak D call: TRBD2 (6 bases). This CDR3 contains 14 residues. Germline CDR1 is SGHNT and CDR2 is YENEEA. V was shortened by 4 bases and J by 6 bases, with 13 bases between the two germline ends.

The chain links TRBV14 to TRBJ2-6, with no clear D. Per the germline V gene, CDR1 is SGHDN and CDR2 is FVKESK. V was pared by 4 bases and J by 0 bases, with 13 bases between. The CDR3 covers 17 residues. CDR3 coding DNA: TGTGCCAGCAGCCCCCTGACGGCTTCCTCTGGGGCCAACGTCCTGACTTTC. This gives the protein CASSPLTASSGANVLTF.

The rearrangement uses TRBV15 and TRBJ2-7; TRBD2 might be the D (5 bases). Between the trimmed V and J ends, which lost 5 bases and 2 bases, there was a span of 19 bases. This CDR3 is built from 16 residues. Germline CDR1 is LNHNV and CDR2 is YYDKDF (reference sequence). CDR3 nucleotides: TGTGCCACCAGCCCAGAAGAGTGGGAGCGCCCCTACGAGCAGTACTTC. Amino acids: CATSPEEWERPYEQYF. The complete variable domain, with remaining parts taken from reference TRBV15 and TRBJ2-7, reads DAMVIQNPRYQVTQFGKPVTLSCSQTLNHNVMYWYQQKSSQAPKLLFHYYDKDFNNEADTPDNFQSRRPNTSFCFLDIRSPGLGDTAMYLCATSPEEWERPYEQYFGPGTRLTVT.

The CDR3, as DNA: TGTGCCAGCAGCTTGACGTCTAGCGGGGATAGCTCCTACAATGAGCAGTTCTTC. Encoded protein: CASSLTSSGDSSYNEQFF. The genes are TRBV5-6 and TRBJ2-1; 9 bases agree with TRBD2. This CDR3 is 18 amino acids long. V was pared by 1 base and J by 0 bases, with 8 bases of the junction left unmatched. Germline values: CDR1 SGHDT, CDR2 YYEEEE. Supplemented by reference TRBV5-6 and TRBJ2-1, the full variable domain reads DAGVTQSPTHLIKTRGQQVTLRCSPKSGHDTVSWYQQALGQGPQFIFQYYEEEERQRGNFPDRFSGHQFPNYSSELNVNALLLGDSALYLCASSLTSSGDSSYNEQFFGPGTRLTVL.

The J gene is TRBJ1-1, the V gene TRBV6-1, with D maybe TRBD1 (6 bases). From germline, CDR1 is MNHNS and CDR2 SASEGT. The V gene lost 5 bases and the J gene lost 2 bases, with 9 bases spanning the gap. The CDR3 runs 13 residues. CDR3 DNA sequence: TGTGCCAGCAGTCGACAGGAAAACACTGAAGCTTTCTTT. Protein product: CASSRQENTEAFF.

This clone was counted a single time. The chain has TRBV30 and TRBJ2-1; D gene ambiguous. The CDR3 consists of 13 residues. Between the trimmed V and J ends, which lost 2 bases and 5 bases, there was a span of 10 bases. Germline CDR1 reads GTSNPN; CDR2 reads SVGIG (reference sequence). The chain's CDR3 is CAWSSAGNNEQFF. The CDR3 DNA reads as TGTGCCTGGAGTTCGGCTGGGAACAATGAGCAGTTCTTC.

This clone was counted a single time. The chain links TRBV10-1 to TRBJ2-3; TRBD2 matches at 8 bases. Germline CDR1 is WNHNN and CDR2 is SYGVQD (reference sequence). With V trimmed by 7 bases and J by 4 bases, 4 bases remained unmatched. This CDR3 region has 13 residues. Here the CDR3 reads CASKSGGADTQYF. The CDR3 nucleotides are TGCGCCAGCAAATCCGGGGGGGCAGATACGCAGTATTTT.

The J gene is TRBJ1-4, the V gene TRBV6-1; D possibly corresponds to TRBD1 (5 bases). This CDR3 has 12 amino acids. Looked up from germline, CDR1 is MNHNS and CDR2 is SASEGT. V was pared by 6 bases and J by 8 bases, with 10 bases between. CDR3 protein: CASSDRTEKLFF. In nucleotides, the CDR3 is TGTGCCAGCAGCGACCGGACAGAAAAACTGTTTTTT.

V and J are TRBV9 and TRBJ2-7, with D tentatively TRBD2 (6 bases). The V gene's germline CDR1 is SGDLS and CDR2 YYNGEE. Trimming removed 3 bases at V and 2 bases at J, with 12 bases between. This CDR3 region has 14 residues. The DNA for the CDR3 is TGTGCCAGCAGCGGGGACTTGGGTACCTACGAGCAGTACTTC. Its translation is CASSGDLGTYEQYF. Based on the CDR3 plus reference TRBV9 and TRBJ2-7, the full variable domain is DSGVTQTPKHLITATGQRVTLRCSPRSGDLSVYWYQQSLDQGLQFLIQYYNGEERAKGNILERFSAQQFPDLHSELNLSSLELGDSALYFCASSGDLGTYEQYFGPGTRLTVT.

The chain joins TRBV18 to TRBJ2-1; a possible D gene is TRBD2 (7 bases). In germline, CDR1 is KGHSH, CDR2 LQKENI. Trimming took off 5 bases at V and 6 bases at J, with 20 bases between the two ends. CDR3 length equals 16 residues. Written as DNA, the CDR3 is TGTGCCAGCTCATCTCTAACAGGGAGGGGCTTCAATGAGCAGTTCTTC. Translated, it gives CASSSLTGRGFNEQFF.

The chain is built from TRBV19 and TRBJ2-2, with D tentatively TRBD1 or TRBD2 (5 bases each). Trimming removed 6 bases at V and 7 bases at J, with 18 bases between. In germline, CDR1 is LNHDA, CDR2 SQIVND (reference sequence). The CDR3 spans 15 residues. CDR3 coding DNA: TGTGCCAGTAGGGGACCCAGAATGACCAACGGGGAGCTGTTTTTT. This gives the protein CASRGPRMTNGELFF.